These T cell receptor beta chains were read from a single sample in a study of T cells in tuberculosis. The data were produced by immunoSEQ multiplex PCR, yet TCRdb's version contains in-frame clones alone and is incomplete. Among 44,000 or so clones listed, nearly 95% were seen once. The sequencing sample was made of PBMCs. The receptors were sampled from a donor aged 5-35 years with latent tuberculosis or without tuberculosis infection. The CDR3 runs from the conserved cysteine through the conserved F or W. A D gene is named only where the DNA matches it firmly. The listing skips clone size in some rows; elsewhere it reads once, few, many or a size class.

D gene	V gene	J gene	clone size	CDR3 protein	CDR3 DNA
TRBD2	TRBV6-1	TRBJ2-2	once	CASSLAGGPPGELFF	TGTGCCAGCAGTCTAGCGGGAGGGCCCCCCGGGGAGCTGTTTTTT
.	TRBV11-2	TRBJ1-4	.	CASSFRDSTNEKLFF	TGTGCCAGCAGCTTCAGGGATTCAACTAATGAAAAACTGTTTTTT
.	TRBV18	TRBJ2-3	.	CASSPREADTQYF	TGTGCCAGCTCACCCAGGGAAGCAGATACGCAGTATTTT
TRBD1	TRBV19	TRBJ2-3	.	CASSIWTGASTDTQYF	TGTGCCAGTAGTATATGGACAGGGGCAAGCACAGATACGCAGTATTTT
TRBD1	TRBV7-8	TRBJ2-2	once	CATATGITGELFF	TGTGCCACCGCGACAGGGATCACCGGGGAGCTGTTTTTT
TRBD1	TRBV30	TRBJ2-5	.	CAWRRDRGKETQYF	TGTGCCTGGAGGAGGGACAGGGGCAAAGAGACCCAGTACTTC
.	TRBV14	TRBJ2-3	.	CASSRGLSASTDTQYF	TGTGCCAGCAGCCGCGGACTATCGGCTAGCACAGATACGCAGTATTTT
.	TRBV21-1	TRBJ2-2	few	CASSTIRERTGYTGELFF	TGTGCCAGCAGCACAATTCGGGAGCGGACAGGGTACACCGGGGAGCTGTTTTTT
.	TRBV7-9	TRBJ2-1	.	CASSPEGTGFYNEQFF	TGTGCCAGCAGCCCCGAGGGGACTGGGTTCTACAATGAGCAGTTCTTC
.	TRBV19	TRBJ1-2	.	CAVGALNYGYTF	TGTGCCGTGGGGGCGCTTAACTATGGCTACACCTTC
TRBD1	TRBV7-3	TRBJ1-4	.	CASSRQGGEKLFF	TGTGCCAGCAGCAGACAGGGAGGTGAAAAACTGTTTTTT
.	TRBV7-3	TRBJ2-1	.	CASSLEVIYGAHNEQFF	TGTGCCAGCAGCTTAGAGGTCATCTATGGGGCCCACAATGAGCAGTTCTTC
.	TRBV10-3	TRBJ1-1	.	CACGGGKGSTEAFF	TGTGCCTGCGGGGGAGGTAAGGGTTCGACTGAAGCTTTCTTT
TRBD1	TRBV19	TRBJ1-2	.	CAIGDRAFGYTF	TGTGCCATCGGCGACAGGGCTTTTGGCTACACCTTC
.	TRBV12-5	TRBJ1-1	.	CASGGDITEAFF	TGTGCTAGTGGAGGAGATATCACTGAAGCTTTCTTT
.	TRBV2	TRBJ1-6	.	CASKYRDISNSPLHF	TGTGCCAGCAAGTATCGGGACATCAGTAATTCACCCCTCCACTTT
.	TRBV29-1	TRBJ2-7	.	CSVEGDLSYEQYF	TGCAGCGTTGAGGGGGACTTGAGTTACGAGCAGTACTTC
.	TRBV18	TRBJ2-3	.	CASSPLGEQAMYTQYF	TGTGCCAGCTCACCATTGGGTGAGCAGGCGATGTATACGCAGTATTTT
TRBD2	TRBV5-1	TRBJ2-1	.	CASSTSPTSGKVNEQFF	TGCGCCAGCAGCACGTCTCCTACTAGCGGGAAGGTCAATGAGCAGTTCTTC
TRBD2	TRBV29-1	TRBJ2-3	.	CSATSGRDTQYF	TGCAGCGCAACTAGCGGGAGAGATACGCAGTATTTT
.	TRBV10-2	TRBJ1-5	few	CASSESRDSRQHF	TGCGCCAGCAGTGAGTCGAGAGACAGTAGGCAGCATTTT
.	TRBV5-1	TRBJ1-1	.	CASSLGIYSLGADEAFF	TGCGCCAGCAGCTTGGGTATTTATTCCTTAGGGGCCGATGAAGCTTTCTTT